The rows below give T cell receptor beta chains drawn from one sample of a study of blood T cells in healthy people across ages. TCRdb passed the 5' RACE reads through MiXCR, listing each CDR3 protein once. The sample lists some 1.7 million distinct CDR3 sequences, 28% occurring once. Sequencing was performed on blood. These receptors originate from a woman aged 25 to 39 in good health. CDR3s include the opening cysteine and the closing phenylalanine or tryptophan. Fields, in order: D gene, V gene, J gene, clone size, CDR3 DNA, CDR3 protein. The D gene is left open where the match is weak. Part of the rows lack a size; the others show once, few, many or a class for expanded clones.

>-|TRBV12-3/TRBV12-4|TRBJ2-5|-
TGCGCCAGTTCGTATCAGGGGGACTCCACGGGGACCCAGTACTTC
CASSYQGDSTGTQYF
>-|TRBV18|TRBJ1-2|-
TGTGCCAGCTCACCAAGCCCACAGGAATATGGCTACACCTTC
CASSPSPQEYGYTF
>-|TRBV27|TRBJ2-7|few
TGTGCCAGCCGATCGCTTGGATCCTACGAGCAGTACTTC
CASRSLGSYEQYF
>-|TRBV14|TRBJ1-2|once
TGTGCCAGCAGCCCCTTGGGCACCTACTATGGCTACATCTTC
CASSPLGTYYGYIF
>-|TRBV7-9|TRBJ2-7|-
TGTACCAGCAGCTTATATGGCGGAGTGAGCTCCTACGAGCAGTACTTC
CTSSLYGGVSSYEQYF
>-|TRBV6-2/TRBV6-3|TRBJ2-1|-
TGTGCCAGCAGTACCCCTCACGCCAGCTCCTACAATGAGCAGTTCTTC
CASSTPHASSYNEQFF
>-|TRBV5-1|TRBJ2-7|-
TGCGCCAGCAGCGCCGACAGGACCAGCTCCTACGAGCAGTACTTC
CASSADRTSSYEQYF
>-|TRBV7-2|TRBJ2-5|few
TGTGCCAGCAGCTTAGGTTGGTCGGAGACCCAGTACTTC
CASSLGWSETQYF
>TRBD2|TRBV5-1|TRBJ2-5|-
TGCGCCAGCAGCGCATCGACTAGCGTTGGAGAGACCCAGTACTTC
CASSASTSVGETQYF
>-|TRBV7-2|TRBJ2-5|many
TGTGCCAGCAGCTTAATATCGGGAGTTCAAATGGAGACCCAGTACTTC
CASSLISGVQMETQYF
>-|TRBV7-6|TRBJ2-5|many
TGTGCCAGCAGCTTCGACACACTAAGGGGAGAGCAGTACTTC
CASSFDTLRGEQYF
>-|TRBV12-5|TRBJ1-1|few
TGTGCTAGTGGTTTGGTAAACACGGATCGAGCTTTCTTT
CASGLVNTDRAFF
>TRBD2|TRBV12-3/TRBV12-4|TRBJ2-5|few
TGTGCCAGCAGTTTTGAGCCGGCGGGGGGGAACCAAGAGACCCAGTACTTC
CASSFEPAGGNQETQYF
>TRBD2|TRBV12-3/TRBV12-4|TRBJ2-3|-
TGTACCAGCAGTTTTAGCGGGAGGTCCACAGATGCGCAGTATTTT
CTSSFSGRSTDAQYF
>-|TRBV20-1|TRBJ2-7|few
TGCAGTGGGAAGGACGGCTACGAGCAGTACTTC
CSGKDGYEQYF
>-|TRBV27|TRBJ2-7|many
TGTGCCAGCAGTTATTCAAGAGGGGGTACCTACGAGCAGTACTTC
CASSYSRGGTYEQYF
>TRBD1|TRBV20-1|TRBJ2-7|many
TGCAGTGCAGGACAGGGGGCAGGGGGCGAGCAGTACTTC
CSAGQGAGGEQYF
>-|TRBV12-3/TRBV12-4|TRBJ2-5|few
TGTGCCAGCAGTATGGGGGTTGGGGAGACCCAGTACTTC
CASSMGVGETQYF
>-|TRBV27|TRBJ2-5|-
TGTGCCAGCAGTTTAAGTCCCGCTGTGCCGAAAGAGACCCAGTACTTC
CASSLSPAVPKETQYF
>-|TRBV20-1|TRBJ2-5|many
TGCAGTGCTATAGTGCAAGAGGCAGAGACCCAGTACTTC
CSAIVQEAETQYF
>TRBD2|TRBV18|TRBJ2-3|few
TGTGCCAGCTCACCGAGCGGACTAGCGGATGCTAGCACAGATACGCAGTATTTT
CASSPSGLADASTDTQYF
>-|TRBV7-2|TRBJ1-1|-
TGTGCCAGCAGCGCAGATGCCCTGAACACTGAAGCTTTCTTT
CASSADALNTEAFF
>-|TRBV5-1|TRBJ2-1|few
TGCGCCAGCAGCTTGCCGAACTCGGATCACTCCTACAATGAGCAGTTCTTC
CASSLPNSDHSYNEQFF
>TRBD1|TRBV30|TRBJ2-1|-
TGTGCCTGGAGTCTCGGGACAGCTGAGCAGTTCTTC
CAWSLGTAEQFF
>-|TRBV12-3/TRBV12-4|TRBJ1-1|few
TGTGCCAGCAGTGACAGGATGGGAGCTTTCTTT
CASSDRMGAFF
>-|TRBV19|TRBJ2-7|-
TGTGCCAGTAGTATTTCGGGAACCTACGAGCAGTACTTC
CASSISGTYEQYF
>-|TRBV30|TRBJ1-2|many
TGTGCCTGGAGCGTCGAATTGGGACTTTATCGTGGCTACACCTTC
CAWSVELGLYRGYTF
>-|TRBV3-1|TRBJ2-3|-
TGTGCCAGCAGCCAAGATTTCGTCACAGATACGCAGTATTTT
CASSQDFVTDTQYF
>-|TRBV2|TRBJ2-5|few
TGTGCCAGCAGTGAGCAGGGGCGGGTCGGGGAGACCCAGTACTTC
CASSEQGRVGETQYF